This T cell receptor beta chain stems from a study of post-analysis software for immune sequencing data. Study background: Clinical courses comprised relapsing-remitting, secondary progressive and progressive-relapsing multiple sclerosis. Findings of the study overall: Compared with controls, patients showed significantly lower normalized Chao1 diversity. Controls showed lower frequencies than patients for several TRBV segments, and TRBV5-6, TRBV5-1 and TRBV20-1 were among these.

Deletions cut 3 bases from V and 3 bases from J, with 6 bases between. CDR3 length: 12 amino acids. Germline V gene lookup returns CDR1 MGHDK and CDR2 SYGVNS. Prepared TCR beta cDNA libraries contained unique molecular identifiers. It was from about 0.98 to 11 million T cells that about 540,000 cDNA molecules came. A single record per CDR3 protein comes from TCRdb applying MiXCR to the PCR reads. The sample has about 430,000 distinct CDR3 sequences, approximately 39% seen once. In regard to this clonotype: The antigen is not known.

The chain has TRBV25-1 and TRBJ2-7, with D possibly being TRBD2 (5 bases). What was sequenced was blood. This TCR was recovered from a girl aged 2 to 10 with multiple sclerosis. The CDR3 sequence is CASSDGIYEQYF. The CDR3 DNA reads as TGTGCCAGCAGTGACGGGATCTACGAGCAGTACTTC.